These 13 T cell receptor beta chains originate from one sample sequenced in a study of T cell repertoires in aging, cancer and after chemotherapy. A mixed TRB-A/B primer pool amplified rearranged TRB by multiplex touch-down PCR. One entry per CDR3 protein results from TCRdb running MiXCR on the multiplex PCR reads. The sample has roughly 8,600 distinct CDR3 sequences, about 33% seen once. Amplification of TCR beta used genomic DNA extracted from peripheral blood. The sequencing input was blood. These receptor sequences come from a human donor in good health.

This rearrangement joins TRBV5-5 to TRBJ2-1; D ambiguous. Germline V gene data show CDR1 as SGHKS and CDR2 as YYEKEE (reference sequence). The CDR3 spans 13 residues. V dropped 0 bases and J dropped 2 bases, with 3 bases sitting between them. As DNA, the CDR3 is TGTGCCAGCAGCTTGGGGCCCTACAATGAGCAGTTCTTC. Its protein product is CASSLGPYNEQFF. Full variable domain (remainder filled in from reference TRBV5-5 and TRBJ2-1): DAGVTQSPTHLIKTRGQQVTLRCSPISGHKSVSWYQQVLGQGPQFIFQYYEKEERGRGNFPDRFSARQFPNYSSELNVNALLLGDSALYLCASSLGPYNEQFFGPGTRLTVL.

This clonotype was counted a few times. This chain links TRBV4-2 with TRBJ2-5; a possible D gene is TRBD1 (5 bases). V dropped 4 bases and J dropped 4 bases, with 13 bases sitting between them. Germline lookup yields CDR1 LGHNA and CDR2 YNFKEQ. The CDR3 loop spans 14 amino acids. The CDR3 DNA is TGTGCCAGCAGCCCGAAGGCAGGGCGAGAGACCCAGTACTTC. Translated: CASSPKAGRETQYF.

The rearrangement uses TRBV27 and TRBJ2-5; possibly TRBD2 for D (6 bases). V gave up 5 bases and J gave up 5 bases, with 15 bases separating them. This CDR3 spans 14 amino acids. Germline loops: CDR1 MNHEY, CDR2 SMNVEV (reference sequence). The CDR3: CASSPLGGRETQYF. In nucleotides, the CDR3 is TGTGCCAGCAGTCCCCTCGGGGGACGGGAGACCCAGTACTTC.

This clonotype has just a few counts. This rearrangement joins TRBV5-6 to TRBJ2-7; a possible D gene is TRBD1 (5 bases). This CDR3 spans 14 amino acids. Germline-derived CDR1 and CDR2 are SGHDT and YYEEEE. Trimming left V 1 base short and J 3 bases short, with 11 bases between. The CDR3, as DNA: TGTGCCAGCAGCTTGCAGACAGCCCGCTACGAGCAGTACTTC. This translates into CASSLQTARYEQYF.

This clonotype was found once. The V call is TRBV6-2 or TRBV6-3, the J call TRBJ2-3; 7 bases line up with TRBD2. The V and J ends lost 2 bases and 3 bases, in that order; junction bases with no gene match: 8. Germline CDR1 and CDR2: MNHEY and SVGEGT. The CDR3 consists of 16 residues. CDR3: CASSYREASGTDTQYF. The CDR3 nucleotides read TGTGCCAGCAGTTACCGGGAGGCTAGCGGTACAGATACGCAGTATTTT.

This chain links TRBV20-1 with TRBJ2-7, with TRBD1 matching over 7 bases. V lost 6 bases and J lost 1; bases outside the gene matches: 9. The V gene's germline CDR1 is DFQATT and CDR2 SNEGSKA (reference sequence). This CDR3 spans 14 amino acids. CDR3 sequence reads: CSAGDSNFSYEQYF. The CDR3 region has the DNA TGCAGTGCGGGGGACAGCAATTTTTCCTACGAGCAGTACTTC.

This clonotype was counted between two and nine times. V is TRBV6-2 or TRBV6-3 and J is TRBJ2-7, with 8 bases that match TRBD1. The CDR3 loop spans 17 amino acids. V shed 6 bases, J shed 2 bases, and the junction held 15 bases outside the gene matches. CDR1 and CDR2 from the germline V gene are MNHEY and SVGEGT. CDR3 sequence (DNA): TGTGCCAGCAGACCCCGAGTCCCAGGGGGCGAAGCCTACGAGCAGTACTTC. It yields the protein CASRPRVPGGEAYEQYF.

This clonotype was detected a few times. CDR3 bases: TGTGCCAGCAGCCGCGTCAGCCAATATGGCTACACCTTC. As protein: CASSRVSQYGYTF. V usage is TRBV6-5 and J usage is TRBJ1-2, with D uncertain. CDR1 is MNHEY, CDR2 SVGAGI, per germline. This CDR3 is built from 13 residues. V lost 6 bases, J lost 5 bases, and 13 bases lay in between.

There are a few counts of this clonotype. The J gene is TRBJ2-3, the V gene TRBV5-5; D is uncertain. The CDR3 has 15 residues. Germline CDR1 SGHKS, CDR2 YYEKEE (reference sequence). Trimming took off 4 bases at V and 5 bases at J, with 17 bases between the two ends. The CDR3 loop reads CASSLGLQDGDTQYF. The CDR3 DNA reads TGTGCCAGCAGCCTAGGTCTCCAGGATGGAGATACGCAGTATTTT.

This clonotype has only a few counts. The CDR3 sequence: CASSIGRLQEPQHF. The CDR3 nucleotides are TGTGCCAGTAGTATAGGACGGCTCCAAGAGCCCCAGCATTTT. The chain is built from TRBV19 and TRBJ1-5; no firm D call. CDR1 LNHDA and CDR2 SQIVND come from the germline V gene (reference sequence). Trimming removed 1 base from V and 8 bases from J, with 12 bases in between. The CDR3 is 14 residues long.

Judged by abundance, this clonotype is medium-sized. V and J are TRBV5-4 and TRBJ2-6; TRBD1 matches at 8 bases. The CDR3 loop spans 16 amino acids. The germline CDR1 and CDR2 sequences are SGHNT and YYREEE (reference sequence). The ends lost 4 bases at V and 0 bases at J; junction bases unmatched: 3. CDR3 amino acids: CASSRDRLSGANVLTF. The CDR3 coding sequence is TGTGCCAGCAGCCGGGACAGGCTCTCTGGGGCCAACGTCCTGACTTTC.

The V and J genes are TRBV19 and TRBJ2-4; tentative D call: TRBD2 (6 bases). In germline, CDR1 is LNHDA, CDR2 SQIVND (reference sequence). The V gene lost 6 bases and the J gene lost 6 bases, with 15 bases spanning the gap. This CDR3 has 14 amino acids. This CDR3 is CASSMTVGGNIQYF. The CDR3 bases are TGTGCCAGTAGCATGACGGTGGGGGGAAACATTCAGTACTTC.

The rearrangement links TRBV6-5 to TRBJ2-1; the match to TRBD2 covers 10 bases. This CDR3 contains 21 residues. The J segment lost 0 bases and the V segment lost 5 bases, leaving 19 bases of the junction unmatched. CDR1 is MNHEY and CDR2 is SVGAGI in the germline V gene. Here the CDR3 DNA reads TGTGCCAGCAGTGGGCGCCCGGACGGGCTAGCGGGGGCCCGCTCCTACAATGAGCAGTTCTTC. This sequence encodes CASSGRPDGLAGARSYNEQFF.